Below, 19 T cell receptor beta chains from the same sample are listed, as sequenced in a study of T cell repertoires in cytomegalovirus infection. TCRdb redid the calling of the reads with MiXCR, one entry per CDR3 protein. The table shows around 120,000 distinct CDR3 sequences, with 42% occurring only once. No antigens are known for them. The sequencing used CD8+ T cells from cultured PBMCs, collected from culture after CMV antigen stimulation. These receptors came from a human donor in good health (CMV status not recorded). Some clones in this sample may be carry-over from other donors' samples.

This clonotype was counted many times. V and J are TRBV7-8 and TRBJ1-1; no reliable D call. Germline values: CDR1 SGHVS, CDR2 FQNEAQ. Deletions cut 0 bases from V and 4 bases from J, with 9 bases between. This CDR3 spans 14 amino acids. CDR3 sequence reads: CASSLAGLSTEAFF. For the CDR3, the DNA is TGTGCCAGCAGCTTAGCAGGGTTGAGCACTGAAGCTTTCTTT.

CDR3 nucleotide sequence: TGCAGTGCTAGAGACGGAGGGTCGGACTACGAGCAGTACTTC. It encodes CSARDGGSDYEQYF. The rearrangement joins TRBV20-1 to TRBJ2-7; a possible D gene is TRBD2 (6 bases). CDR1 is DFQATT and CDR2 is SNEGSKA in the germline V gene (reference sequence). Trimming stripped 0 bases from V and 3 bases from J, with 12 bases between. The CDR3 is 14 residues long.

This clonotype turned up a few times. The junction does not match germline at one end; this may be a read error. The CDR3: CASSFPGSFRF. DNA of the CDR3: TGTGCCAGCAGCTTTCCCGGGTCCTTCCGCTTC. The chain uses TRBV5-8 and TRBJ1-2; D remains ambiguous. CDR1 and CDR2 (germline): SGHTS, YDEGEE. The CDR3 has 11 residues.

This clonotype was seen at least ten times. This chain's CDR3 is CASSFRDLSGANVLTF. CDR3 DNA sequence: TGTGCCAGCAGCTTCCGGGACCTCTCTGGGGCCAACGTCCTGACTTTC. This chain connects TRBV7-8 to TRBJ2-6; either TRBD1 or TRBD2 may supply D (5 bases each). The CDR3 covers 16 residues. V lost 3 bases to trimming and J lost 0 bases, with 9 bases between them. The germline V gene encodes CDR1 SGHVS and CDR2 FQNEAQ.

This chain uses TRBV12-3 or TRBV12-4 with TRBJ1-2; maybe TRBD1 (5 bases). The CDR3 consists of 15 residues. With 3 bases removed from V and 3 bases from J, the gap between germline ends came to 14 bases. CDR3 sequence (DNA): TGTGCCAGCAGTTTGGGCAGGGAAGGGCACTATGGCTACACCTTC. Encoded protein: CASSLGREGHYGYTF.

V usage is TRBV12-3 or TRBV12-4 and J usage is TRBJ2-2; 7 bases match TRBD2. CDR3 length: 14 residues. The J segment lost 1 base and the V segment lost 4 bases, leaving 0 bases of the junction unmatched. The CDR3 DNA is TGTGCCAGCAGTTCTAGCGGGAACACCGGGGAGCTGTTTTTT. It is translated as CASSSSGNTGELFF.

In this sample, this clonotype turned up a few times. The chain employs TRBV4-1 and TRBJ2-6; D is tentatively TRBD1 or TRBD2 (5 bases each). V lost 5 bases, J lost 0 bases, and 8 bases lay in between. The CDR3 sequence is 15 residues long. The germline gives CDR1 MGHRA, CDR2 YSYEKL. CDR3 bases: TGCGCCAGCAGCTGGGACCTCTCTGGGGCCAACGTCCTGACTTTC. Its protein is CASSWDLSGANVLTF.

The rearrangement uses TRBV12-3 or TRBV12-4 and TRBJ1-2, with 7 bases aligning to TRBD1. V gave up 6 bases and J gave up 3 bases; unmatched junction bases: 10. This CDR3 comprises 15 residues. CDR3: CASRGMTGIHYGYTF. CDR3 DNA sequence: TGTGCCAGCAGGGGTATGACAGGGATTCACTATGGCTACACCTTC.

Worth noting for this clonotype: A much larger clone differs from this one at a single base, so this may be a read error. The rearrangement links TRBV19 to TRBJ1-1; D may be TRBD1 (5 bases). The germline gives CDR1 LNHDA, CDR2 SQIVND (reference sequence). The CDR3 runs 13 residues. Trimming stripped 7 bases from V and 3 bases from J, with 12 bases between. The CDR3 region is CASIRDGDTEAFF. CDR3 bases: TGTGCCAGTATCCGGGACGGTGACACTGAAGCTTTCTTT.

This clonotype was seen repeatedly, ten times or more. V usage is TRBV4-1 and J usage is TRBJ2-6; D is unclear. The CDR3 runs 14 residues. V was shortened by 0 bases and J by 0 bases, with 0 bases between the two germline ends. Germline V gives CDR1 MGHRA, CDR2 YSYEKL. CDR3 DNA sequence: TGCGCCAGCAGCCAAGACTCTGGGGCCAACGTCCTGACTTTC. It encodes CASSQDSGANVLTF.

V usage is TRBV11-2 and J usage is TRBJ2-2, with D tentatively TRBD1 (6 bases). This CDR3 is built from 18 residues. Germline loops: CDR1 SGHAT, CDR2 FQNNGV. Trimming cost V 5 bases and J 0 bases, with 19 bases left between them. CDR3 coding DNA: TGTGCCAGCAGCGCAACCCCACTGGGGACAACGAACACCGGGGAGCTGTTTTTT. This codes for CASSATPLGTTNTGELFF.

This clonotype showed up many times. The chain employs TRBV20-1 and TRBJ2-7, with D possibly being TRBD2 (6 bases). Germline V gene sequence: CDR1 DFQATT, CDR2 SNEGSKA (reference sequence). V dropped 4 bases and J dropped 3 bases, with 25 bases sitting between them. The length of the CDR3 is 17 residues. Written as DNA, the CDR3 is TGCAGTGCTACCCCTTTCGGCTTGGGGCGGGGAAACTACGAGCAGTACTTC. Its translation: CSATPFGLGRGNYEQYF.

This clonotype occurred once. A much larger clone is a single base away; this may be a read error. The rearrangement links TRBV27 to TRBJ2-1; 12 bases agree with TRBD2. The CDR3 consists of 17 residues. Germline-derived CDR1 and CDR2 are MNHEY and SMNVEV (reference sequence). The CDR3 region is CGSRVQLPGLAGNEQFF. DNA of the CDR3: TGTGGCAGCAGAGTTCAACTCCCGGGACTAGCGGGCAATGAGCAGTTCTTC.

This clonotype appeared once. This chain links TRBV7-6 with TRBJ1-2; D is possibly TRBD1 (6 bases). Per the germline V gene, CDR1 is SGHVS and CDR2 is FNYEAQ. V was clipped by 0 bases and J by 4 bases, with 12 bases between them. There are 15 residues in the CDR3. The CDR3 sequence: CASSLAHMGAYGYTF. The CDR3 DNA reads TGTGCCAGCAGCTTAGCGCATATGGGGGCCTATGGCTACACCTTC.

This clonotype was seen a handful of times. J is TRBJ1-4 and V is TRBV11-2, with TRBD1 as a possible D gene (5 bases). CDR3 length: 14 residues. Germline V lookup: CDR1 SGHAT, CDR2 FQNNGV. The ends were cut back, 5 bases at V and 3 bases at J, with 10 bases in the middle. The CDR3 sequence: CASSPGGANEKLFF. The CDR3 DNA reads TGTGCCAGCAGCCCGGGGGGGGCTAATGAAAAACTGTTTTTT.

A single count supports this clonotype. The chain carries TRBV2 and TRBJ2-1; 9 nucleotides line up with TRBD2. Germline V gives CDR1 SNHLY, CDR2 FYNNEI. V lost 7 bases and J lost 0; bases outside the gene matches: 10. The CDR3 has 17 amino acids. The CDR3 loop reads CASIGGVAGASYNEQFF. CDR3 coding DNA: TGTGCCAGCATCGGAGGGGTAGCGGGGGCCTCCTACAATGAGCAGTTCTTC.

The sample holds a few counts of this clonotype. The V and J genes are TRBV4-1 and TRBJ1-1, with TRBD1 as a possible D gene (5 bases). The CDR3 is 15 residues long. Trimming stripped 0 bases from V and 3 bases from J, with 11 bases between. Germline CDR1 and CDR2: MGHRA and YSYEKL. The CDR3 reads CASSQEEGRDTEAFF. The DNA for the CDR3 is TGCGCCAGCAGCCAAGAGGAGGGGAGGGACACTGAAGCTTTCTTT.

Concerning this clonotype: Relative to the germline gene, one junction end is altered; a read error may explain this. This chain uses TRBV19 with TRBJ1-1; D gene ambiguous. Germline loops: CDR1 LNHDA, CDR2 SQIVND (reference sequence). The CDR3 contains 14 residues. The CDR3, as DNA: TGTGTCAGTAGTATTGAGATCGCGAACACTGAAGCTTTCTTT. Its protein is CVSSIEIANTEAFF.

V is TRBV27 and J is TRBJ2-7; possibly TRBD1 for D (5 bases). The V gene's germline CDR1 is MNHEY and CDR2 SMNVEV (reference sequence). This CDR3 region has 13 residues. V shed 2 bases and J shed 5 bases, with 10 bases lying between them. CDR3 in DNA: TGTGCCAGCAGTTTACAGGGTGGCGACGAGCAGTACTTC. Translated, it gives CASSLQGGDEQYF.